This record concerns one T cell receptor (beta chain) sequence. Only in-frame clones appear in the TCRdb table, and some are missing; sequencing was by immunoSEQ multiplex PCR. The sample has some 230,000 clones, about 88% seen once; the top ten hold roughly a tenth. The sample comes from a study of blood T cell repertoires in COVID-19. The sample comprised peripheral blood. The TCR sequence derives from a woman aged 50 to 60 with COVID-19, enrolled during active disease.

CDR3 residues: CASSRTEYNEQFF. CDR3 DNA sequence: TGCGCCAGCAGTCGGACAGAATACAATGAGCAGTTCTTC. The rearrangement joins TRBV5-1 to TRBJ2-1; weak D call: TRBD1 (6 bases). CDR3 length equals 13 residues. Per germline, CDR1 SGHRS and CDR2 YFSETQ. The germline V and J ends were trimmed by 5 bases and 4 bases, with 10 bases remaining between them.